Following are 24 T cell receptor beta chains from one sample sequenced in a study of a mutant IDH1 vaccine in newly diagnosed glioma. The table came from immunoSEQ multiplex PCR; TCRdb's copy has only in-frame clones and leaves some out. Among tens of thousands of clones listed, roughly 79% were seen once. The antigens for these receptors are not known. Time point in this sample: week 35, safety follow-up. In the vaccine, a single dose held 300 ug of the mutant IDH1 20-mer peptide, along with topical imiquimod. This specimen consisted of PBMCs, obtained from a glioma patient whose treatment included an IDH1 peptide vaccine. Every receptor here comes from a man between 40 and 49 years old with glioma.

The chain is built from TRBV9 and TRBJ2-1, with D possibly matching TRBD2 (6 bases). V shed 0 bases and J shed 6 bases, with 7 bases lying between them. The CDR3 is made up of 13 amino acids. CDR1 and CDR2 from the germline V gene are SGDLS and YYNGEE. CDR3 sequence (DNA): TGTGCCAGCAGCGTAGGACTAGGCAATGAGCAGTTCTTC. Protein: CASSVGLGNEQFF.

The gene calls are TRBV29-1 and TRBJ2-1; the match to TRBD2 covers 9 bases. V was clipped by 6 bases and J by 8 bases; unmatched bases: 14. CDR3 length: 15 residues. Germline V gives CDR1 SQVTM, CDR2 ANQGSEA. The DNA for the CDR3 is TGCAGCGTAGAGGATCCTGCGGGGGGGCTTGATGAGCAGTTCTTC. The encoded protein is CSVEDPAGGLDEQFF.

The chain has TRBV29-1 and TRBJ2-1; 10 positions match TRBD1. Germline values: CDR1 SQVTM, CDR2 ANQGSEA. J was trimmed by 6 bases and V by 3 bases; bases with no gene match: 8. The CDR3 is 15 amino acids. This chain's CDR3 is CSVDGGTGDFNEQFF. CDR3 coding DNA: TGCAGCGTTGATGGTGGGACAGGGGACTTCAATGAGCAGTTCTTC.

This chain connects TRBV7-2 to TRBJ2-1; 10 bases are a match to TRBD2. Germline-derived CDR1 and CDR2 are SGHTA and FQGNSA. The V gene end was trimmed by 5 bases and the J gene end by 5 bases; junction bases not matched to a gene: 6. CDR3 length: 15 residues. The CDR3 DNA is TGTGCCAGCAGCCCAAGCGGGGGGGCTAACAATGAGCAGTTCTTC. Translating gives CASSPSGGANNEQFF.

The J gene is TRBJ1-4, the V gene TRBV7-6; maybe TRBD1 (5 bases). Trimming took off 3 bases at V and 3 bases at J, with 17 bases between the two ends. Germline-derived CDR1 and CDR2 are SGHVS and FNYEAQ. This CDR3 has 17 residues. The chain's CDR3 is CASSFEDRGEANEKLFF. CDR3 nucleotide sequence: TGTGCCAGCAGCTTCGAGGACCGGGGGGAGGCTAATGAAAAACTGTTTTTT. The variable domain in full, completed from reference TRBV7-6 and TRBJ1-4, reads GAGVSQSPRYKVTKRGQDVALRCDPISGHVSLYWYRQALGQGPEFLTYFNYEAQQDKSGLPNDRFSAERPEGSISTLTIQRTEQRDSAMYRCASSFEDRGEANEKLFFGSGTQLSVL.

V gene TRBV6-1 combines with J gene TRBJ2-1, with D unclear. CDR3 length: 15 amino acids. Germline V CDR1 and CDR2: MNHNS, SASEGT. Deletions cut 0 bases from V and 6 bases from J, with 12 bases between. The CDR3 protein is CASSEALGISNEQFF. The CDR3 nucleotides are TGTGCCAGCAGTGAAGCGCTGGGAATTAGCAATGAGCAGTTCTTC.

DNA for the CDR3: TGTGCCAGCAGCCAGACAGGCGTCCGTTACACCGGGGAGCTGTTTTTT. Translation: CASSQTGVRYTGELFF. J is TRBJ2-2 and V is TRBV6-6; D is perhaps TRBD1 (6 bases). Trimming removed 6 bases at V and 3 bases at J, with 17 bases between. Germline CDR1 and CDR2: MNHNY and SVGAGI (reference sequence). The CDR3 length is 16 residues.

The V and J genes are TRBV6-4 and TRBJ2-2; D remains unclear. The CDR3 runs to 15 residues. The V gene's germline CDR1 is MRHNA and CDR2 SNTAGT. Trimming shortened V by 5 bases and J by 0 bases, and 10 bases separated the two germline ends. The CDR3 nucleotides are TGTGCCAGCAGTCCCAGACCCTCGAACACCGGGGAGCTGTTTTTT. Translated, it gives CASSPRPSNTGELFF.

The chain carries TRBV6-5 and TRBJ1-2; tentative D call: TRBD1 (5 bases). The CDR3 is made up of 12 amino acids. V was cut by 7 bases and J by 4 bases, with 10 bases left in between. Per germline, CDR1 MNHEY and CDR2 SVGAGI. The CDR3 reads CASNGGGYGYTF. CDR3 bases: TGTGCCAGCAACGGCGGGGGCTATGGCTACACCTTC.

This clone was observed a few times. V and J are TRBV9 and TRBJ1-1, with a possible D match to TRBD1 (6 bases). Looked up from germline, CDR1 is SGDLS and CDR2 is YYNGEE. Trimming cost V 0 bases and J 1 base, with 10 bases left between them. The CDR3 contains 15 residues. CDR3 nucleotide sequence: TGTGCCAGCAGCGTAGCTGGGGGCGCGAACACTGAAGCTTTCTTT. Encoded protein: CASSVAGGANTEAFF.

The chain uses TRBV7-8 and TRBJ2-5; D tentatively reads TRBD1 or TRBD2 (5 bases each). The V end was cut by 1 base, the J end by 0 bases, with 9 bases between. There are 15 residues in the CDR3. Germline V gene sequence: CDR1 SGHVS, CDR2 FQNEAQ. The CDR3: CASSLGDRYQETQYF. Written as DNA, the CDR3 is TGTGCCAGCAGCTTAGGGGACCGATACCAAGAGACCCAGTACTTC.

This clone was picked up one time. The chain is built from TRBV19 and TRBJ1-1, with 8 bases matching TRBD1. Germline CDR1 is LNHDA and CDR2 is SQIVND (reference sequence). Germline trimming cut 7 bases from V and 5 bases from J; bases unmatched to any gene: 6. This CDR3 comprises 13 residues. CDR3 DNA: TGTGCCAGTAAAGGCAGGGGGCGAACTGAAGCTTTCTTT. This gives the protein CASKGRGRTEAFF.

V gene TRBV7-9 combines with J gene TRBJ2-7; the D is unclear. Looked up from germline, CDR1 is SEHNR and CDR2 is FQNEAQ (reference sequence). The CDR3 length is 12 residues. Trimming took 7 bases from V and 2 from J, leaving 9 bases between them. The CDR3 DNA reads TGTGCCAGCACAGTCGGTACCTACGAGCAGTACTTC. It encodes CASTVGTYEQYF.

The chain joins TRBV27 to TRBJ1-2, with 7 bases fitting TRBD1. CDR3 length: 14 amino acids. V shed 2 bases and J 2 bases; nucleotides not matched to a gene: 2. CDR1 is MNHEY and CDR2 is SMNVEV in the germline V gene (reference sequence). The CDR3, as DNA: TGTGCCAGCAGTTTAACCAGGGGGAACTATGGCTACACCTTC. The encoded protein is CASSLTRGNYGYTF.

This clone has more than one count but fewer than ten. CDR3 in DNA: TGCGCCATTTACAGGGTGTATAGCAATCAGCCCCAGCATTTT. Protein: CAIYRVYSNQPQHF. The genes are TRBV10-1 and TRBJ1-5; D is perhaps TRBD1 (6 bases). The CDR3 is made up of 14 amino acids. The V gene lost 10 bases and the J gene lost 0 bases, with 13 bases spanning the gap. Germline CDR1 reads WNHNN; CDR2 reads SYGVQD (reference sequence).

The CDR3 is CSVPKGGNEQYF. For the CDR3, the DNA is TGCAGCGTTCCTAAGGGGGGGAACGAGCAGTACTTC. V is TRBV29-1 and J is TRBJ2-7, with D possibly TRBD2 on 7 matching bases. Trimming removed 5 bases from V and 5 bases from J, with 13 bases in between. There are 12 residues in the CDR3. The germline CDR1 and CDR2 sequences are SQVTM and ANQGSEA.

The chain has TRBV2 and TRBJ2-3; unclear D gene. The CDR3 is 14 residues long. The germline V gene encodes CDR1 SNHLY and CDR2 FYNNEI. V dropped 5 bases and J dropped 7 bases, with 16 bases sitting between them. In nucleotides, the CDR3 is TGTGCCAGCAGTCCCCAGTTGAGTGGTTATACGCAGTATTTT. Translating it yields CASSPQLSGYTQYF. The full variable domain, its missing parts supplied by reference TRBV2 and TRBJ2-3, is EPEVTQTPSHQVTQMGQEVILRCVPISNHLYFYWYRQILGQKVEFLVSFYNNEISEKSEIFDDQFSVERPDGSNFTLKIRSTKLEDSAMYFCASSPQLSGYTQYFGPGTRLTVL.

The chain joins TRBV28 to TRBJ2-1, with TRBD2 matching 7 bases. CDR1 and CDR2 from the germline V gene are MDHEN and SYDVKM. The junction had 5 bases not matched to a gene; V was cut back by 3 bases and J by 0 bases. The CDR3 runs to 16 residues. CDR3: CASSLASGGSYNEQFF. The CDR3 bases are TGTGCCAGCAGTTTGGCTAGCGGTGGCTCCTACAATGAGCAGTTCTTC.

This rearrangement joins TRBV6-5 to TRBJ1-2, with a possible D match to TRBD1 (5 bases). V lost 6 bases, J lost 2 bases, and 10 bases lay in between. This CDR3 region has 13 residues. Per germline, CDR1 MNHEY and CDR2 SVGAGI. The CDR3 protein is CASSLDKNYGYTF. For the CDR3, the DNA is TGTGCCAGCAGCTTGGACAAGAACTATGGCTACACCTTC.

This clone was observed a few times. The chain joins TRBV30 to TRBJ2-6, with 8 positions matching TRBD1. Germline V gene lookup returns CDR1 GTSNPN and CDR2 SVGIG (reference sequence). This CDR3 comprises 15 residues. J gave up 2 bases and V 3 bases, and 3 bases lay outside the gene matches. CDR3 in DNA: TGTGCCTGGAGGAAGGGACAGGCTGGGGCCAACGTCCTGACTTTC. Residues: CAWRKGQAGANVLTF.

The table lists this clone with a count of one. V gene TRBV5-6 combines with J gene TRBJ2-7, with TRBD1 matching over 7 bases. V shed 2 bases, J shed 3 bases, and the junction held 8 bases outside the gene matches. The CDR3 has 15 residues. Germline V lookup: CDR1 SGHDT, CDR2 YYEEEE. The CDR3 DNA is TGTGCCAGCAGCTTTTCTCGGACAGGCAACTACGAGCAGTACTTC. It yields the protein CASSFSRTGNYEQYF.

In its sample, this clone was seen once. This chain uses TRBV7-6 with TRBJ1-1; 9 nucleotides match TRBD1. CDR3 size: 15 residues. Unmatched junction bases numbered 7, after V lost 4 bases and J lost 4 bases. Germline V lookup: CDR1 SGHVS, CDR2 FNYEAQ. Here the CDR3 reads CASSSHRGPGTEAFF. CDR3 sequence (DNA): TGTGCCAGCAGCTCCCACAGGGGGCCGGGCACTGAAGCTTTCTTT.

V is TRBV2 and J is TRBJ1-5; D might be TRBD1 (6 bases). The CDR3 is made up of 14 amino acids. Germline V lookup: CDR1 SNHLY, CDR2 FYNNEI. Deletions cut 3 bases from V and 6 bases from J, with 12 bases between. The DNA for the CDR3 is TGTGCCAGCAGTGATGAGGGGGAAGGTCAGCCCCAGCATTTT. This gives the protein CASSDEGEGQPQHF.

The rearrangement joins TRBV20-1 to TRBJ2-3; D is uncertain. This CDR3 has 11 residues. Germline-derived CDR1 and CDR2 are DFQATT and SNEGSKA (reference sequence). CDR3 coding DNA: TGCAGAGAGCTCCTATTATGCACGCAGTATTTT. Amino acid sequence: CRELLLCTQYF.